Following are 2 T cell receptor beta chains from one sample sequenced in a study of cytomegalovirus exposure and HLA in healthy donors (TCRdb year 2017). The receptor library was made with the immunoSEQ multiplex PCR assay. For the multiplex PCR, a mixture combining 60 forward primers for TCR Vbeta segments and 13 reverse primers for TCR Jbeta segments was used. Entries here come from immuneACCESS through TCRdb and include only in-frame sequences with V and J called. Some clones fail to appear in such tables; in the studies checked, an unresolved V gene covers under half of the shortfall, and the cause of the remainder is unknown. The sample table holds some 250,000 clones, of which approximately 80% were seen once. The leading ten clones occupy 8% of the sample. The sequenced material came from PBMCs. The source is a woman aged 60-75 years in good health and CMV-seropositive.

J is TRBJ2-1 and V is TRBV4-1; tentative D call: TRBD1 (6 bases). V was cut by 1 base and J by 3 bases, with 16 bases left in between. This CDR3 spans 17 amino acids. The germline V gene encodes CDR1 MGHRA and CDR2 YSYEKL. CDR3: CASSQVGVIRGYNEQFF. CDR3 sequence (DNA): TGCGCCAGCAGCCAAGTCGGGGTCATCAGGGGCTACAATGAGCAGTTCTTC.

DNA of the CDR3: TGTGCCAGCAGCTTCACAGGGGTCGAGCAGTACTTC. Protein: CASSFTGVEQYF. The chain recombines TRBV6-5 with TRBJ2-7; 7 positions agree with TRBD1. The CDR3 is 12 residues long. Per germline, CDR1 MNHEY and CDR2 SVGAGI. The J segment lost 6 bases and the V segment lost 6 bases, leaving 5 bases of the junction unmatched.